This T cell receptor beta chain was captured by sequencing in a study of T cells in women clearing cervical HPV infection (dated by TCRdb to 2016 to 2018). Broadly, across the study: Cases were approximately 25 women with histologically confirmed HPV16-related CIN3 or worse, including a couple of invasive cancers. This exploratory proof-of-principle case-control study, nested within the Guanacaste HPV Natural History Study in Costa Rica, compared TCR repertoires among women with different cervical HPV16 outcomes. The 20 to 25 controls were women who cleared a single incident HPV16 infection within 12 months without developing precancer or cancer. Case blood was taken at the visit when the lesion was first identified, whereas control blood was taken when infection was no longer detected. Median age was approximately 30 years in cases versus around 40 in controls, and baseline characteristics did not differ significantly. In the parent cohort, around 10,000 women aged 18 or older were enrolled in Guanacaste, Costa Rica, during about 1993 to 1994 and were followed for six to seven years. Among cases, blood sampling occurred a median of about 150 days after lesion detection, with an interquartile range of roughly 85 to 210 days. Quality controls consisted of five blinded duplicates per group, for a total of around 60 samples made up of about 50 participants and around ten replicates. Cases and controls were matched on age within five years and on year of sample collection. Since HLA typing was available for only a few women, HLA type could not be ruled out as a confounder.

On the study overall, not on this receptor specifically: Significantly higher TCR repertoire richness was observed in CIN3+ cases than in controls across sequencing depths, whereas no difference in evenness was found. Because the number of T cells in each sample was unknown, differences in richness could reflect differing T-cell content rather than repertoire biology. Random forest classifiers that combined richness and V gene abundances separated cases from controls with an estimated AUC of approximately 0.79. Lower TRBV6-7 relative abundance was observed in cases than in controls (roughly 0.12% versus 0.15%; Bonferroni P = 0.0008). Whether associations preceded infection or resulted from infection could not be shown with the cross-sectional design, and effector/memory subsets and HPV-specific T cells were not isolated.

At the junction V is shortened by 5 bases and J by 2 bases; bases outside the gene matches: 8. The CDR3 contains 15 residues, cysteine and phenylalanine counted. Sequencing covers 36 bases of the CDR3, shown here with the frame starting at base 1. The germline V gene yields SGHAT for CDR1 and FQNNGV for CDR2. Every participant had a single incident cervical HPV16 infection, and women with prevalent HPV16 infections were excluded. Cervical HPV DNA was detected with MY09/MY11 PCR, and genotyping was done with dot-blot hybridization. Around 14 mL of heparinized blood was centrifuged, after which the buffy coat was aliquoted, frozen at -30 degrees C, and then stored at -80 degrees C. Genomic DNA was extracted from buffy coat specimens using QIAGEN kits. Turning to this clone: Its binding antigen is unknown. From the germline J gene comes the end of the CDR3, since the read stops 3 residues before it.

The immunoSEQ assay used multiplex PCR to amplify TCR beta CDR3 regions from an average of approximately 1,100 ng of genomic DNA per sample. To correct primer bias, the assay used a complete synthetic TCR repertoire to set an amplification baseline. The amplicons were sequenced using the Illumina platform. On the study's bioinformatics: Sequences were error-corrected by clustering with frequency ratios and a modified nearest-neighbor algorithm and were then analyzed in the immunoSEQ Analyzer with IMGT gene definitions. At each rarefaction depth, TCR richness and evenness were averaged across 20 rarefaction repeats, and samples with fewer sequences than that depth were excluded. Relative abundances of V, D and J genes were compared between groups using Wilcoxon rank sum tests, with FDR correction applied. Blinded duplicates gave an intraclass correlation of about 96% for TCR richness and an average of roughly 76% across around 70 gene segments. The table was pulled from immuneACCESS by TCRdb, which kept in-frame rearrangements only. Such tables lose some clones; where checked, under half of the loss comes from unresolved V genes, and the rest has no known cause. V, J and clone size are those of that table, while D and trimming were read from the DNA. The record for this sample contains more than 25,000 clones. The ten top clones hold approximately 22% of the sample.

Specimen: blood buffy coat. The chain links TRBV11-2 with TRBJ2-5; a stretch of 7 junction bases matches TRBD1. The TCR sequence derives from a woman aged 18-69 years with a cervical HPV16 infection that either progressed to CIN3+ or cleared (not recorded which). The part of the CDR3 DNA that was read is TGTGCCAGCAGCCTGGGACAGCCAGGACAAGAGACC. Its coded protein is CASSLGQPGQET. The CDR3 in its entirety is CASSLGQPGQETQYF.